The next 25 T cell receptor beta chains were all read from a single sample in a study of T cells expressing NK-cell markers. TCRdb reprocessed the 5' RACE reads and reports one entry per CDR3 protein, with no DNA. The ten top clones account for roughly 4.2%, within a sample of about 260,000 distinct CDR3 sequences. The specimen sequenced was blood T cells: a sorted CD56 or NKG2C T cell subset, CD4+ or CD8+ T cells, or bulk PBMC T cells (not recorded which). Source of these receptors: a woman between 18 and 69 years old in good health.

This chain links TRBV11-2 with TRBJ1-2; TCRdb reports TRBD1, a call that lacks DNA to check it against. Looked up from germline, CDR1 is SGHAT and CDR2 is FQNNGV. The CDR3 is made up of 17 amino acids. The CDR3 sequence is CASSLRAGLWRKDGYTF.

The chain joins TRBV7-2 to TRBJ1-1; without DNA, the TCRdb call of TRBD1 cannot be checked. This CDR3 is built from 13 residues. Germline CDR1 reads SGHTA; CDR2 reads FQGNSA. The CDR3 reads CASSLDTQLGAFF. Combining the CDR3 with reference TRBV7-2 and TRBJ1-1 gives the whole variable domain GAGVSQSPSNKVTEKGKDVELRCDPISGHTALYWYRQSLGQGLEFLIYFQGNSAPDKSGLPSDRFSAERTGGSVSTLTIQRTQQEDSAVYLCASSLDTQLGAFFGQGTRLTVV.

The chain uses TRBV4-3 and TRBJ2-7; TCRdb picks TRBD1, but there is no DNA to check that call. Germline CDR1 LGHNA, CDR2 YSLEER. CDR3 length equals 16 residues. The CDR3 loop reads CASSQGTGTGGVEQYF.

This chain uses TRBV7-2 with TRBJ2-3; TCRdb's D call of TRBD1 is untestable without DNA. There are 14 residues in the CDR3. CDR1 and CDR2 (germline): SGHTA, FQGNSA. CDR3 in amino acids: CASTLRGPEDTQYF.

The chain combines TRBV12-3 or TRBV12-4 with TRBJ2-5; TCRdb lists TRBD2, though no DNA is available to test this call. CDR3 length: 13 residues. Here the CDR3 reads CASSLLARETQYF.

This chain joins TRBV29-1 and TRBJ2-7. CDR3 size: 13 residues. The V gene's germline CDR1 is SQVTM and CDR2 ANQGSEA. The CDR3 loop reads CSVLRRPSYEQYF.

V gene TRBV3-1 combines with J gene TRBJ1-6; TCRdb selects TRBD1, and the lack of DNA leaves this call unchecked. The CDR3 extends over 14 amino acids. CDR1 is LGHDT, CDR2 YNNKEL, per germline (reference sequence). CDR3 loop: CASSQGQAYSPLHF.

The chain employs TRBV20-1 and TRBJ2-1; the TRBD2 assignment by TCRdb is unverifiable without DNA. CDR1 and CDR2 from the germline V gene are DFQATT and SNEGSKA (reference sequence). The CDR3 consists of 13 residues. This CDR3 reads CRPSGGAYNEQFF.

The chain combines TRBV7-3 with TRBJ2-1; TCRdb's assignment of TRBD2 cannot be checked, as there is no DNA. Germline CDR1 SGHTA, CDR2 FQGTGA. The CDR3 extends over 15 amino acids. The CDR3 reads CASSLIPSGGDEQFF.

This CDR3 reads CSANGAVQETQYF. The chain carries TRBV20-1 and TRBJ2-5; the D gene TCRdb calls, TRBD1, cannot be checked with no DNA. The CDR3 is made up of 13 amino acids. Germline V lookup: CDR1 DFQATT, CDR2 SNEGSKA (reference sequence).

V gene TRBV6-5 combines with J gene TRBJ2-2; absent DNA, TCRdb's TRBD1 call cannot be checked. The CDR3 sequence is 15 residues long. Germline V gene lookup returns CDR1 MNHEY and CDR2 SVGAGI. CDR3 in amino acids: CASSYEGVHTGELFF.

The rearrangement joins TRBV3-1 to TRBJ1-2. CDR3 length: 12 residues. Germline CDR1 and CDR2: LGHDT and YNNKEL (reference sequence). The CDR3 region is CASSPNNYGYTF.

The J gene is TRBJ1-1, the V gene TRBV14. CDR1 is SGHDN and CDR2 is FVKESK in the germline V gene. The CDR3 loop spans 16 amino acids. The CDR3 protein is CASSQSPTGTNTEAFF.

The chain is built from TRBV28 and TRBJ2-7; lacking DNA, the TRBD1 call made by TCRdb goes unchecked. This CDR3 contains 13 residues. Germline CDR1 and CDR2: MDHEN and SYDVKM. CDR3 region: CAGAGTGVDEQYF.

The V gene is TRBV28, the J gene TRBJ1-2. The CDR3 is 14 residues long. Germline CDR1 reads MDHEN; CDR2 reads SYDVKM. The CDR3 protein is CASSLAAGYYGYTF.

The chain employs TRBV20-1 and TRBJ2-2. The CDR3 spans 13 residues. Germline CDR1 and CDR2: DFQATT and SNEGSKA (reference sequence). CDR3: CSAGSGNTGELFF.

This rearrangement joins TRBV18 to TRBJ1-2; TCRdb lists TRBD1, though no DNA is available to test this call. Germline CDR1 and CDR2: KGHSH and LQKENI. CDR3 length equals 17 residues. This chain's CDR3 is CASADWDRGRAIYGYTF.

The chain uses TRBV7-6 and TRBJ2-2; TCRdb designates TRBD1, a call that cannot be tested without DNA. In germline, CDR1 is SGHVS, CDR2 FNYEAQ. The CDR3 spans 14 residues. CDR3 sequence: CASSTLQGAGELFF. The full variable domain, in which reference TRBV7-6 and TRBJ2-2 provide the parts outside the CDR3, is GAGVSQSPRYKVTKRGQDVALRCDPISGHVSLYWYRQALGQGPEFLTYFNYEAQQDKSGLPNDRFSAERPEGSISTLTIQRTEQRDSAMYRCASSTLQGAGELFFGEGSRLTVL.

The chain carries TRBV7-2 and TRBJ2-1. From germline, CDR1 is SGHTA and CDR2 FQGNSA. CDR3 length equals 13 residues. The chain's CDR3 is CASSLAGSSEQFF. Full variable domain (rest looked up from reference TRBV7-2 and TRBJ2-1): GAGVSQSPSNKVTEKGKDVELRCDPISGHTALYWYRQSLGQGLEFLIYFQGNSAPDKSGLPSDRFSAERTGGSVSTLTIQRTQQEDSAVYLCASSLAGSSEQFFGPGTRLTVL.

J is TRBJ2-1 and V is TRBV5-1; no DNA is available, so the TRBD1 call from TCRdb remains unchecked. Germline CDR1 reads SGHRS; CDR2 reads YFSETQ. There are 15 residues in the CDR3. The CDR3 sequence is CASSLSGGDYNEQFF.

The rearrangement links TRBV10-2 to TRBJ2-1; there is no DNA to check the TCRdb D call of TRBD1. CDR3 length: 14 residues. Per germline, CDR1 WSHSY and CDR2 SAAADI. CDR3 sequence reads: CASRGAGDYNEQFF.

The chain combines TRBV4-3 with TRBJ2-3; as DNA is missing, the TRBD2 call by TCRdb cannot be tested. The CDR3 length is 16 residues. Germline V gene lookup returns CDR1 LGHNA and CDR2 YSLEER. CDR3 residues: CASSQDLTASGHTQYF.

The V gene is TRBV4-2, the J gene TRBJ2-3; the TCRdb call, TRBD2, lacks DNA for checking. There are 18 residues in the CDR3. The germline V gene encodes CDR1 LGHNA and CDR2 YNFKEQ. CDR3 region: CASSQEEFSGDSTDTQYF.

This rearrangement joins TRBV28 to TRBJ1-4. The germline CDR1 and CDR2 sequences are MDHEN and SYDVKM. This CDR3 is 16 amino acids long. This chain's CDR3 is CASSPNGPTTNEKLFF.

The chain recombines TRBV5-6 with TRBJ2-7; TCRdb's D gene call, TRBD1, goes unchecked for lack of DNA. Per the germline V gene, CDR1 is SGHDT and CDR2 is YYEEEE. There are 15 residues in the CDR3. CDR3 residues: CASILGMGQGYEQYF.